These 21 T cell receptor beta chains were all obtained from the same sample, sequenced in a study of T cells in Graves' hyperthyroidism and ophthalmopathy. From RNA transcripts, TCR beta CDR3 regions were amplified. HTBI primers were employed in a first-round RT-PCR of the TCR CDR3. MiXCR, run by TCRdb on the multiplex PCR reads, gives a single entry per CDR3 protein. This sample has roughly 500,000 distinct CDR3 sequences, with under 60% found just once. Sequencing used peripheral blood or thyroid tissue (not recorded which). Receptors originate from an adult woman with Graves' disease, either hyperthyroidism or ophthalmopathy (not recorded which).

The chain employs TRBV10-3 and TRBJ1-2; D remains unclear. Germline loops: CDR1 ENHRY, CDR2 SYGVKD. With 4 bases removed from V and 12 bases from J, the gap between germline ends came to 15 bases. This CDR3 spans 12 amino acids. The CDR3 region is CAISVDAQVDTF. The CDR3 DNA reads as TGTGCCATCAGTGTGGACGCGCAGGTCGACACCTTC.

A note on this clonotype: The junction differs from germline at one of its ends, possibly a read error. This chain uses TRBV5-1 with TRBJ2-7, with a weak D call TRBD1 (6 bases). From germline, CDR1 is SGHRS and CDR2 YFSETQ. The CDR3 loop spans 13 amino acids. DNA for the CDR3: TGCGCCAGCAGAGGACAGACACTCTACGGGCAGTACTTC. Translation gives CASRGQTLYGQYF.

The chain has TRBV5-1 and TRBJ2-2; D is possibly TRBD1 or TRBD2 (5 bases each). The V end was cut by 0 bases, the J end by 6 bases, with 9 bases between. Germline V lookup: CDR1 SGHRS, CDR2 YFSETQ. This CDR3 region has 14 residues. DNA of the CDR3: TGCGCCAGCAGCTTGGCAGGGACCGCCGGGGAGCTGTTTTTT. Translation gives CASSLAGTAGELFF. Filled out from reference TRBV5-1 and TRBJ2-2, the complete variable domain reads KAGVTQTPRYLIKTRGQQVTLSCSPISGHRSVSWYQQTPGQGLQFLFEYFSETQRNKGNFPGRFSGRQFSNSRSEMNVSTLELGDSALYLCASSLAGTAGELFFGEGSRLTVL.

In DNA form, the CDR3 reads TGTGCCAGTACAGGCCACGCGTTGGTGAGCGGGAGCTTTATGGAGCAGTACTTC. Translated: CASTGHALVSGSFMEQYF. The chain combines TRBV19 with TRBJ2-7; TRBD2 aligns across 8 bases. The germline V gene encodes CDR1 LNHDA and CDR2 SQIVND (reference sequence). V dropped 7 bases and J dropped 7; count of bases not matched to a gene: 24. The CDR3 sequence is 18 residues long.

V usage is TRBV7-9 and J usage is TRBJ2-3; no definite D call. Germline V gives CDR1 SEHNR, CDR2 FQNEAQ (reference sequence). The CDR3 totals 14 residues. The V and J ends lost 2 bases and 4 bases respectively, with 10 bases between them. CDR3 coding DNA: TGTGCCAGCAGCTTATCGTACGGCGCAGATACGCAGTATTTT. Translation: CASSLSYGADTQYF.

This clonotype was observed a handful of times. The chain joins TRBV6-5 to TRBJ2-2; the match to TRBD2 covers 9 bases. The junction had 6 bases not matched to a gene; V was cut back by 4 bases and J by 0 bases. This CDR3 has 17 amino acids. Germline V gives CDR1 MNHEY, CDR2 SVGAGI. Here the CDR3 DNA reads TGTGCCAGCAGTTTCCCCGGACTAGCGCCGAACACCGGGGAGCTGTTTTTT. This sequence encodes CASSFPGLAPNTGELFF.

This clonotype has only a few counts. The rearrangement uses TRBV12-3 or TRBV12-4 and TRBJ1-1, with 9 bases lining up with TRBD1. The V and J ends lost 2 bases and 2 bases, in that order; junction bases with no gene match: 6. This CDR3 is built from 16 residues. The chain's CDR3 is CASSLSSGQGNTEAFF. In DNA form, the CDR3 reads TGTGCCAGCAGTTTATCTTCGGGACAGGGAAACACTGAAGCTTTCTTT.

At least ten counts were recorded for this clonotype. V gene TRBV20-1 combines with J gene TRBJ2-5, with D possibly matching TRBD1 (6 bases). Germline CDR1 is DFQATT and CDR2 is SNEGSKA (reference sequence). This CDR3 is built from 12 residues. The ends were cut back, 4 bases at V and 5 bases at J, with 11 bases in the middle. CDR3 amino acids: CSATDRHETQYF. In DNA form, the CDR3 reads TGCAGTGCTACCGACAGGCACGAGACCCAGTACTTC.

This chain joins TRBV10-3 and TRBJ2-7; D ambiguous. The germline V gene encodes CDR1 ENHRY and CDR2 SYGVKD. The CDR3 runs to 13 residues. V lost 3 bases, J lost 4 bases, and 10 bases lay in between. DNA of the CDR3: TGTGCCATCAGTGACCCGCCGGGTTACGAGCAGTACTTC. It specifies CAISDPPGYEQYF.

This clonotype appeared many times. The chain recombines TRBV14 with TRBJ1-2; perhaps TRBD1 as D (5 bases). Trimming pared 1 base from V and 7 bases from J, leaving 19 bases between. The CDR3 contains 16 residues. CDR1 is SGHDN, CDR2 FVKESK, per germline. CDR3 sequence: CASSQATGLRRGGYTF. DNA for the CDR3: TGTGCCAGCAGCCAAGCTACGGGACTCCGACGGGGTGGCTACACCTTC.

J is TRBJ2-7 and V is TRBV10-3; 10 positions agree with TRBD2. CDR1 is ENHRY and CDR2 is SYGVKD in the germline V gene. The CDR3 runs to 14 residues. V dropped 8 bases and J dropped 2; count of bases not matched to a gene: 6. The CDR3: CAIRGTSATYEQYF. The CDR3 bases are TGTGCCATCCGGGGGACTAGCGCTACCTACGAGCAGTACTTC.

This clonotype occurred once. The chain couples TRBV12-3 or TRBV12-4 to TRBJ1-1; D is possibly TRBD1 (5 bases). The CDR3 sequence is 14 residues long. V was shortened by 5 bases and J by 0 bases, with 10 bases between the two germline ends. CDR3 residues: CASSERQLNTEAFF. In DNA, the CDR3 is TGTGCCAGCAGTGAGCGACAGTTGAACACTGAAGCTTTCTTT.

The V and J genes are TRBV10-3 and TRBJ1-4; D remains unclear. The CDR3 covers 12 residues. V lost 4 bases to trimming and J lost 5 bases, with 5 bases between them. In germline, CDR1 is ENHRY, CDR2 SYGVKD. The CDR3 sequence: CAISGPNEKLFF. DNA for the CDR3: TGTGCCATCAGTGGCCCCAATGAAAAACTGTTTTTT.

The genes are TRBV7-9 and TRBJ1-6; D unresolved. V dropped 6 bases and J dropped 6 bases, with 9 bases sitting between them. Germline loops: CDR1 SEHNR, CDR2 FQNEAQ (reference sequence). The CDR3 consists of 13 residues. Written as DNA, the CDR3 is TGTGCCAGCAGTAAGTTCCCTAATTCACCCCTCCACTTT. Translating gives CASSKFPNSPLHF.

Regarding this clonotype: The junction does not match germline at one end; this may be a read error. The chain carries TRBV5-1 and TRBJ2-2; D may be TRBD1 or TRBD2 (5 bases each). Per germline, CDR1 SGHRS and CDR2 YFSETQ. The CDR3 totals 18 residues. In DNA, the CDR3 is TGCGCCATCTCACAGGCCTTCAGGGTGGAGTGTAACACCGGGGAGCTGCTTTTT. This translates into CAISQAFRVECNTGELLF.

This clonotype was seen a few times. The rearrangement links TRBV7-3 to TRBJ1-1; D is undetermined. Germline CDR1 reads SGHTA; CDR2 reads FQGTGA. Trimming cost V 0 bases and J 0 bases, with 11 bases left between them. This CDR3 has 16 residues. The CDR3 sequence: CASSLTGIGMNTEAFF. The DNA for the CDR3 is TGTGCCAGCAGCTTAACAGGTATCGGGATGAACACTGAAGCTTTCTTT.

This clonotype was counted once. V usage is TRBV24-1 and J usage is TRBJ2-5; possible D gene TRBD1, 6 bases. The V and J ends lost 3 bases and 5 bases respectively, with 15 bases between them. Germline V gene lookup returns CDR1 KGHDR and CDR2 SFDVKD. CDR3 length: 15 amino acids. This CDR3 reads CATSDARVGAETQYF. The CDR3 coding sequence is TGTGCCACCAGTGATGCGCGGGTGGGGGCGGAGACCCAGTACTTC.

The rearrangement links TRBV15 to TRBJ1-6; D perhaps matches TRBD1 (5 bases). CDR3 size: 13 residues. V was shortened by 3 bases and J by 9 bases, with 9 bases between the two germline ends. The V gene's germline CDR1 is LNHNV and CDR2 YYDKDF (reference sequence). CDR3 loop: CATSSRAFSPLHF. The CDR3 region has the DNA TGTGCCACCAGCAGCAGGGCTTTTTCACCCCTCCACTTT.

Details on this clonotype: Its ends do not fully match the called genes, so a read error is possible. The chain is built from TRBV12-3 or TRBV12-4 and TRBJ1-1; D uncertain. The CDR3 extends over 14 amino acids. CDR3 nucleotides: TGTGCCAGCAGTTTGAGGAGACTCCACACTGAGGCTTCCTTT. As protein: CASSLRRLHTEASF.

The chain has TRBV7-8 and TRBJ2-7; D is possibly TRBD1 (5 bases). The CDR3 length is 15 residues. Germline CDR1 and CDR2: SGHVS and FQNEAQ. V lost 2 bases and J 2 bases, leaving 13 bases between the germline ends. The CDR3 DNA sequence: TGTGCCAGCAGCTTAAGAAGACAGACCCCCTACGAGCAGTACTTC. This encodes CASSLRRQTPYEQYF. Based on the CDR3 plus reference TRBV7-8 and TRBJ2-7, the full variable domain is GAGVSQSPRYKVAKRGQDVALRCDPISGHVSLFWYQQALGQGPEFLTYFQNEAQLDKSGLPSDRFFAERPEGSVSTLKIQRTQQEDSAVYLCASSLRRQTPYEQYFGPGTRLTVT.

V usage is TRBV28 and J usage is TRBJ2-5; the D is unclear. From germline, CDR1 is MDHEN and CDR2 SYDVKM. The CDR3 consists of 14 residues. The V end was cut by 2 bases, the J end by 1 base, with 8 bases between. CDR3: CASSLTPPQETQYF. CDR3 nucleotide sequence: TGTGCCAGCAGTTTAACCCCTCCCCAAGAGACCCAGTACTTC.